This T cell receptor beta chain was sequenced during a study of T cell changes during pregnancy in multiple sclerosis. The data were produced by immunoSEQ multiplex PCR, yet TCRdb's version contains in-frame clones alone and is incomplete. The table shows 40,000 to 45,000 clones, with 89% occurring only once. This clone came up a few times. CDR3 length equals 15 residues. Trimming removed 7 bases at V and 4 bases at J, with 17 bases between. Germline V gene data show CDR1 as MNHNY and CDR2 as SVGAGI (reference sequence). The V and J genes are TRBV6-6 and TRBJ1-5; D possibly corresponds to TRBD1 (6 bases). The receptor comes from a female donor with multiple sclerosis, enrolled in a pregnancy study. Sample: CD4+ T cells from peripheral blood mononuclear cells, taken in the first trimester of pregnancy. The CDR3: CASTRQVVWNQPQHF. CDR3 nucleotides: TGTGCCAGCACAAGACAGGTCGTTTGGAATCAGCCCCAGCATTTT.